The 5 T cell receptor beta chains reported below all come from one sample, sequenced in a study of early T cells in non-severe SARS-CoV-2 infection. TCRdb analysed the 5' RACE reads with MiXCR anew, one entry per CDR3 protein. The sample consists of 75,000 to 80,000 distinct CDR3 sequences, around a sixth of them appearing once. The material sequenced was whole blood. The receptor set was obtained from an adult who was a healthcare worker with PCR-confirmed SARS-CoV-2 infection or an uninfected control (not recorded which).

This clonotype has just one count. Here the CDR3 reads CASSYSRSYNEQFF. CDR3 in DNA: TGTGCCAGCAGTTACTCGAGGAGCTACAATGAGCAGTTCTTC. V usage is TRBV6-2 or TRBV6-3 and J usage is TRBJ2-1; D unclear. This CDR3 comprises 14 residues. Trimming took off 0 bases at V and 3 bases at J, with 6 bases between the two ends. The germline gives CDR1 MNHEY, CDR2 SVGEGT.

CDR3 sequence: CASSPGQPLYGYTF. In nucleotides, the CDR3 is TGCGCCAGCAGTCCTGGCCAGCCTCTCTATGGCTACACCTTC. This sequence joins TRBV4-1 and TRBJ1-2; D call uncertain. Germline V gene lookup returns CDR1 MGHRA and CDR2 YSYEKL. Trimming shortened V by 6 bases and J by 4 bases, and 15 bases separated the two germline ends. The CDR3 is 14 residues long.

There are many counts of this clonotype. The chain carries TRBV7-3 and TRBJ1-5; D remains ambiguous. Germline CDR1 is SGHTA and CDR2 is FQGTGA. The V and J ends lost 3 bases and 5 bases respectively, with 5 bases between them. The CDR3 contains 12 residues. Here the CDR3 reads CASSLVDQPQHF. DNA for the CDR3: TGTGCCAGCAGCTTGGTAGATCAGCCCCAGCATTTT.

The V and J genes are TRBV11-2 and TRBJ2-3; TRBD2 agrees at 9 bases. The length of the CDR3 is 17 residues. The germline CDR1 and CDR2 sequences are SGHAT and FQNNGV. V was pared by 0 bases and J by 6 bases, with 10 bases of the junction left unmatched. CDR3 coding DNA: TGTGCCAGCAGCTTAGACTCCCCGGGACTAGCAAGGGATACGCAGTATTTT. This encodes CASSLDSPGLARDTQYF.

This clonotype has just a few counts. The chain has TRBV9 and TRBJ1-1, with D maybe TRBD1 (6 bases). Germline CDR1 is SGDLS and CDR2 is YYNGEE. This CDR3 region has 15 residues. Trimming took 0 bases from V and 4 from J, leaving 13 bases between them. In DNA form, the CDR3 reads TGTGCCAGCAGCGTAGGCCCGGGGGCCATCACTGAAGCTTTCTTT. Amino acids: CASSVGPGAITEAFF.